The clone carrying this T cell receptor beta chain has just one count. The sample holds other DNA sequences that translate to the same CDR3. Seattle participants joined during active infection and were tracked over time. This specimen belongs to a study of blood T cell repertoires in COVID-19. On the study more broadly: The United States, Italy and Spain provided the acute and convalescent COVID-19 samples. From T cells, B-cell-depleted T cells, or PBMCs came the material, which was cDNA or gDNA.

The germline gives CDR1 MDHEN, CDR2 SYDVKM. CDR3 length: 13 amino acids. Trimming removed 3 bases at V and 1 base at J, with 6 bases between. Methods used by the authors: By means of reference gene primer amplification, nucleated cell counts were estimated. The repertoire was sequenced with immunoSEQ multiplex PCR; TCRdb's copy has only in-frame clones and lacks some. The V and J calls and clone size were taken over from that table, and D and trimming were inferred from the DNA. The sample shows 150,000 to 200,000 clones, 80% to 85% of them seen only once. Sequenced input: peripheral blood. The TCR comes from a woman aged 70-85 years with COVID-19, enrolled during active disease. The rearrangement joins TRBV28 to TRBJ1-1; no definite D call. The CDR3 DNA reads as TGTGCCAGCAGTTTGTCAGGGAACACTGAAGCTTTCTTT. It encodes CASSLSGNTEAFF.